The rows below give T cell receptor delta chains drawn from one sample of a study of Vδ1+ human thymocytes. TCRdb ran CATT on the multiplex PCR reads. This sample carries under 80,000 delta-chain clones, about 35% of them seen once, and the ten largest clones take under 0.3%. Material: Vdelta1+ gamma-delta thymocytes from the thymus. The source is a boy in the first two years of life who had congenital heart surgery. Each CDR3 is given without its conserved first and last residue.

j_call | v_call | cdr3_aa
TRDJ1 | TRDV1 | ALGEPHSFDKLI
TRDJ1 | TRDV1 | ALGELPPLRLGVHPSTDKLI
TRDJ1 | TRDV1 | ALGEKARGWGPVVYTDKLI
TRDJ1 | TRDV1 | ALGDSSPPKFRAGDKLI
TRDJ1 | TRDV1 | ALGEGPSPTRGDTYTDKLI
TRDJ1 | TRDV2 | ACAETIGLGDTPPDKLI
TRDJ1 | TRDV2 | ACDNTGGYQGVADKLI
TRDJ1 | TRDV1 | ALGELRPSYHRLRLGGLRNGPDKLI
TRDJ1 | TRDV2 | ACDTPRFRGEGIPLGLI
TRDJ1 | TRDV1 | ALGVFLQKVGCDKLI
TRDJ1 | TRDV1 | ALGVKPSYGLGDMEVSYTDKLI
TRDJ1 | TRDV1 | ALGEILGGGGIRSYTDKLI
TRDJ1 | TRDV1 | ALGELDRETDKLI
TRDJ1 | TRDV1 | ALGVPFLTRGYTDKLI
TRDJ1 | TRDV1 | ALGERPSYTDRVGYAGTDKLI
TRDJ1 | TRDV1 | ALGEIFLIPQVPLI
TRDJ1 | TRDV1 | ALGERVAFLVVGDPDKLI
TRDJ1 | TRDV1 | ALGEQILHWGSQYTDKLI
TRDJ1 | TRDV1 | ALGELLLVLGDTLEDKLI
TRDJ1 | TRDV1 | ALGELEVLGDQTDKLI
TRDJ1 | TRDV2 | ACDISWGIRGDKLI
TRDJ1 | TRDV1 | ALGEVRYVAFLQLGDPTDKLI
TRDJ1 | TRDV1 | ALGELNLLGDDTDKLI
TRDJ1 | TRDV2 | ACEVLGDTSDKLI
TRDJ1 | TRDV1 | ALGELLPDLTGPDKLI
TRDJ1 | TRDV2 | ACGIRLKLI
TRDJ1 | TRDV1 | ALGEPFLPLGDRGGKKLI
TRDJ1 | TRDV1 | ALGELGLPTCDPLSETDKLI
TRDJ1 | TRDV1 | ALGELGYKLI
TRDJ1 | TRDV1 | ALGELGIDYWGIRTDTDKLI
TRDJ1 | TRDV1 | ALGEPSHWGIRGGLI
TRDJ1 | TRDV1 | ALGELDPPTDKLI
TRDJ2 | TRDV1 | ALGELDPVSAQLF
TRDJ1 | TRDV1 | ALGELALPSTRYTDKLI
TRDJ1 | TRDV1 | ALGPIGIWGPHTDKLI
TRDJ1 | TRDV1 | ALGHLPPSSVLGLTDKLI
TRDJ1 | TRDV1 | ALGEASYAHWGIRDKLI
TRDJ1 | TRDV1 | ALGETECEPTGDTGGLTDKLI
TRDJ1 | TRDV1 | ALGERPCLGIGEGYTDKLI
TRDJ1 | TRDV1 | ALGERNFLMALGYKLI
TRDJ1 | TRDV1 | ALGELGPWGIHTDKLI
TRDJ1 | TRDV1 | ALGDPAFQTSRYTDKLI
TRDJ1 | TRDV1 | ALGPSYGPTGGYAKGPDKLI
TRDJ1 | TRDV2 | ACDTERELGVTDKLI
TRDJ1 | TRDV1 | ALGEPPSRGPHTDKLI
TRDJ1 | TRDV1 | ALGEGGRLPTWGIRWSYTDKLI
TRDJ1 | TRDV1 | ALGDVPLLGDRPPYTDKLI
TRDJ1 | TRDV1 | ALRFLCGGGPDKLI
TRDJ1 | TRDV1 | ALGGGLPGMGAYTDKLI
TRDJ1 | TRDV1 | ALGGLAFLELETDKLI
TRDJ1 | TRDV1 | ALGELSVLEEPTDKLI
TRDJ1 | TRDV1 | ALGEKLGDTPDKLI
TRDJ1 | TRDV1 | ALGLYRDSCGTDKLI
TRDJ1 | TRDV1 | ALGEPMGAYTDKLI
TRDJ1 | TRDV1 | ALGDLRPIGENDTDKLI
TRDJ1 | TRDV2 | ARSLTGVYDGLTDKLI
TRDJ1 | TRDV1 | ALGDFPTGGPTDKLI